These 16 T cell receptor beta chains were sequenced from one sample in a study of T-cell memory formation after mild COVID-19. TCRdb re-derived calls from the 5' RACE reads in MiXCR, one entry per CDR3 protein. The profile covers approximately 98,000 distinct CDR3 sequences, with about 18% appearing a single time and around 5.1% taken by the ten largest. The sample taken for sequencing was PBMCs or a T cell subset sorted from them (not recorded which). The receptors here all came from a man between 18 and 35 years old who had mild COVID-19 (a few samples of this study predate the infection). Cell type and time point are not known.

This clonotype was counted only a few times. CDR3 region: CSVVAGTAGNIQYF. The CDR3 nucleotides are TGCAGCGTTGTCGCGGGGACAGCGGGGAACATTCAGTACTTC. The chain links TRBV29-1 to TRBJ2-4, with D tentatively TRBD1 or TRBD2 (7 bases each). This CDR3 contains 14 residues. CDR1 is SQVTM and CDR2 is ANQGSEA in the germline V gene. Trimming pared 4 bases from V and 7 bases from J, leaving 17 bases between.

This clonotype has just a few counts. V usage is TRBV5-1 and J usage is TRBJ2-5; D is perhaps TRBD2 (6 bases). V was pared by 4 bases and J by 2 bases, with 15 bases between. CDR1 and CDR2 (germline): SGHRS, YFSETQ. The CDR3 covers 15 residues. CDR3 in amino acids: CASSTDPRGQETQYF. The CDR3 DNA follows: TGCGCCAGCAGCACGGACCCGCGGGGTCAAGAGACCCAGTACTTC.

This clonotype was found a few times. This chain connects TRBV12-3 or TRBV12-4 to TRBJ2-4, with 8 bases lining up with TRBD2. V lost 0 bases to trimming and J lost 8 bases; unmatched junction nucleotides: 9. The CDR3 spans 16 residues. CDR3: CASSLALGGGTDIQYF. CDR3 DNA sequence: TGTGCCAGCAGTTTAGCGCTGGGCGGGGGGACGGACATTCAGTACTTC.

The rearrangement joins TRBV10-3 to TRBJ1-1; 8 nucleotides agree with TRBD1. CDR1 and CDR2 (germline): ENHRY, SYGVKD. After removal of 4 bases from V and 9 bases from J, the junction contained 10 bases not matched to a gene. The CDR3 spans 14 residues. Here the CDR3 DNA reads TGTGCCATCAGTGGGGTAGGACAGGGAGATCAAGCTTTCTTT. Translated, it gives CAISGVGQGDQAFF.

This clonotype was picked up a small number of times. The chain links TRBV7-9 to TRBJ1-5; no clear D gene. Per germline, CDR1 SEHNR and CDR2 FQNEAQ (reference sequence). The CDR3 is 15 amino acids. V was cut by 1 base and J by 4 bases, with 11 bases left in between. The CDR3 DNA sequence: TGTGCCAGCAGCTTAGGGGCAGTTACTAATCAGCCCCAGCATTTT. As protein: CASSLGAVTNQPQHF. The full variable domain, in which reference TRBV7-9 and TRBJ1-5 provide the parts outside the CDR3, is DTGVSQNPRHKITKRGQNVTFRCDPISEHNRLYWYRQTLGQGPEFLTYFQNEAQLEKSRLLSDRFSAERPKGSFSTLEIQRTEQGDSAMYLCASSLGAVTNQPQHFGDGTRLSIL.

CDR3 nucleotide sequence: TGCAGCGGTGCCCGGGGTTTCGGAGAGCCCCAGCATTTT. It is translated as CSGARGFGEPQHF. This chain uses TRBV29-1 with TRBJ1-5; no definite D call. CDR1 and CDR2 (germline): SQVTM, ANQGSEA. The CDR3 is 13 residues long. Trimming took 7 bases from V and 8 from J, leaving 18 bases between them.

CDR3 in amino acids: CASSPRSGVRETQYF. The CDR3 coding sequence is TGTGCCAGCAGCCCAAGGTCGGGGGTACGGGAGACCCAGTACTTC. J is TRBJ2-5 and V is TRBV7-6, with TRBD2 as a possible D gene (6 bases). Trimming shortened V by 5 bases and J by 5 bases, and 18 bases separated the two germline ends. This CDR3 contains 15 residues. From germline, CDR1 is SGHVS and CDR2 FNYEAQ.

The V and J genes are TRBV25-1 and TRBJ1-5, with D possibly TRBD1 on 5 matching bases. Germline CDR1 is MGHDK and CDR2 is SYGVNS. The CDR3 contains 17 residues. Trimming removed 3 bases from V and 3 bases from J, with 18 bases in between. CDR3 DNA: TGTGCCAGCAGTGAGGGGTCAGGGATGGAAGTCAATCAGCCCCAGCATTTT. Residues: CASSEGSGMEVNQPQHF.

The chain carries TRBV29-1 and TRBJ1-4, with D hard to call. V was trimmed by 6 bases and J by 10 bases, leaving 18 bases between them. Germline V gene data show CDR1 as SQVTM and CDR2 as ANQGSEA. The CDR3 sequence is 13 residues long. The CDR3 protein is CSVIAEGNPKLFF. The CDR3 DNA reads TGCAGCGTCATAGCCGAAGGGAATCCAAAACTGTTTTTT.

In nucleotides, the CDR3 is TGCGCCAGCAGCTTTCAGATTTACACTGAAGCTTTCTTT. It specifies CASSFQIYTEAFF. The rearrangement joins TRBV5-1 to TRBJ1-1; D gene uncertain. This CDR3 has 13 amino acids. Trimming shortened V by 2 bases and J by 3 bases, and 8 bases separated the two germline ends. Germline V gene sequence: CDR1 SGHRS, CDR2 YFSETQ.

This clonotype was recorded many times. This chain joins TRBV5-5 and TRBJ2-2; D not certain. The V end was cut by 0 bases, the J end by 4 bases, with 4 bases between. The CDR3 extends over 13 amino acids. The germline CDR1 and CDR2 sequences are SGHKS and YYEKEE (reference sequence). The CDR3 DNA reads TGTGCCAGCAGCTTGGCAGGCACCGGGGAGCTGTTTTTT. Translated, it gives CASSLAGTGELFF.

This clonotype was detected ten times or more. The chain uses TRBV4-3 and TRBJ1-5; D ambiguous. The CDR3 sequence is 13 residues long. Trimming stripped 1 base from V and 7 bases from J, with 8 bases between. CDR1 LGHNA and CDR2 YSLEER come from the germline V gene. DNA for the CDR3: TGCGCCAGCAGCCAAGGTGAAAACCAGCCCCAGCATTTT. Its protein is CASSQGENQPQHF.

This clonotype was detected once. This chain joins TRBV7-7 and TRBJ2-1, with D possibly TRBD2 on 5 matching bases. This CDR3 contains 13 residues. V lost 10 bases, J lost 3 bases, and 13 bases lay in between. Germline V gene data show CDR1 as SSHAT and CDR2 as FNYEAQ (reference sequence). CDR3 protein: CAIGLAFYNEQFF. In DNA form, the CDR3 reads TGTGCCATTGGCCTAGCCTTCTACAATGAGCAGTTCTTC. The variable domain in full, completed from reference TRBV7-7 and TRBJ2-1, reads GAGVSQSPRYKVTKRGQDVTLRCDPISSHATLYWYQQALGQGPEFLTYFNYEAQPDKSGLPSDRFSAERPEGSISTLTIQRTEQRDSAMYRCAIGLAFYNEQFFGPGTRLTVL.

J is TRBJ2-3 and V is TRBV5-1; TRBD2 agrees at 10 bases. This CDR3 has 19 amino acids. V was clipped by 0 bases and J by 1 base; unmatched bases: 11. The germline gives CDR1 SGHRS, CDR2 YFSETQ. The CDR3 protein is CASSLGGSGGPYGTDTQYF. The CDR3 region has the DNA TGCGCCAGCAGCTTGGGCGGTAGCGGGGGGCCCTACGGCACAGATACGCAGTATTTT.

This clonotype was seen a handful of times. The chain recombines TRBV12-3 or TRBV12-4 with TRBJ2-6; D unresolved. The CDR3 length is 14 residues. Trimming removed 5 bases from V and 0 bases from J, with 5 bases in between. The CDR3 DNA is TGTGCCAGCAGTCTCGTCTCTGGGGCCAACGTCCTGACTTTC. This sequence encodes CASSLVSGANVLTF.

This clonotype showed up just a few times. V gene TRBV5-1 combines with J gene TRBJ1-1; 7 bases align to TRBD1. V dropped 4 bases and J dropped 1; count of bases not matched to a gene: 10. Germline CDR1 SGHRS, CDR2 YFSETQ. CDR3 length equals 16 residues. CDR3 in DNA: TGCGCCAGCAGCGACTCGAACAGGGGCTCGAACACTGAAGCTTTCTTT. It codes for CASSDSNRGSNTEAFF.